This TCR beta chain stems from a study of read filtering for tumor transcriptome and immune sequencing. Overall study: Patients were 16 to 20 male and some 15 female, mean age 65.9 years, range roughly 45 to 85. Whole-transcriptome libraries were prepared after DNase treatment. Overall study findings and caveats: Without single-read clonotypes, shared clonotype proportions correlated more between IR-seq and RNA-seq. RNA-seq captured clonotypes less deeply and reliably than IR-seq.

There are 14 residues in the CDR3. After removal of 4 bases from V and 5 bases from J, the junction contained 7 bases not matched to a gene. Germline loops: CDR1 SGHTA, CDR2 FQGNSA. This clonotype has at least ten counts. The antigen is unknown. From 300 to 400 ng of RNA, a library with molecular barcoded alpha/delta and beta/gamma adaptors was made. TCRdb reprocessed the reads with MiXCR, giving one entry per CDR3 protein. Of about 38,000 distinct CDR3 sequences listed, 11% to 15% are singletons. Input material: a population of CD138-negative cells sorted from bone marrow. The receptor's source is a donor at least 40 years old with multiple myeloma. The V call is TRBV7-2, the J call TRBJ1-1; 7 bases agree with TRBD1. CDR3 in amino acids: CASSSQGGGTEAFF. The DNA of the CDR3 is TGTGCCAGCAGCTCCCAGGGGGGAGGTACTGAAGCTTTCTTT.